The clone carrying this T cell receptor beta chain occurred a few times. The CDR3 is 12 residues long. Germline lookup yields CDR1 MNHNY and CDR2 SVGAGI (reference sequence). Trimming left V 10 bases short and J 4 bases short, with 11 bases between. TCRdb re-derived calls from the 5' RACE reads in MiXCR, one entry per CDR3 protein. The sample records more than 40,000 distinct CDR3 sequences, 29% being singletons. This TCR derives from a female donor with breast cancer. The chain combines TRBV6-6 with TRBJ2-1; a weak D match, TRBD1 (5 bases). The sequenced material came from memory CD4+ T cells sorted from a lymph node. Subset here: memory CD4+ T cells, CD4+CD45RO+CD25-. CDR3 in DNA: TGTGCCACCGCGGACACGTACAATGAGCAGTTCTTC. Protein sequence: CATADTYNEQFF.